This record covers a single T cell receptor (beta chain). Its antigen is still unknown. The data were obtained in a study of brain T cells in children with intractable seizures. Overall study results and limits: HCMV serostatus was not known, and viral specificity came from CDR3 similarity only. Absence of clones before surgery may stem from lower sequencing depth.

The length of the CDR3 is 13 residues. The germline V gene encodes CDR1 SNHLY and CDR2 FYNNEI. Trimming took off 4 bases at V and 1 base at J, with 7 bases between the two ends. Generated by immunoSEQ multiplex PCR, the TCRdb table keeps only in-frame clones and is missing some. The repertoire holds about 340,000 clones, with about 94% as singletons. Time point defined: blood from clinic visit 5 months post-surgery; TSC patient then seizure free. Surgery cases with the highest brain T cell transcript signatures were chosen for sequencing. The receptor comes from a boy in the first two years of life with tuberous sclerosis and intractable seizures. V is TRBV2 and J is TRBJ1-1; D remains unclear. The specimen was peripheral blood, collected less than 6 months after surgery. CDR3 in DNA: TGTGCCAGCAGTGTGACGGAGAACACTGAAGCTTTCTTT. Protein: CASSVTENTEAFF.